These 18 T cell receptor beta chains were all obtained from the same sample, sequenced in a study of Tregs in tolerant kidney transplant recipients. This table comes from immunoSEQ multiplex PCR, and its TCRdb copy is limited to in-frame clones, with some not included. Of around 66,000 clones listed, around 85% are singletons. Sequencing was performed on Tregs from blood, taken before the transplant. These receptors were taken from a human donor who received a combined kidney and bone marrow transplant.

This clone has just one count. This rearrangement joins TRBV4-1 to TRBJ1-4; D is perhaps TRBD1 (5 bases). V was clipped by 4 bases and J by 4 bases, with 13 bases between them. The CDR3 contains 15 residues. CDR1 MGHRA and CDR2 YSYEKL come from the germline V gene. The CDR3 region has the DNA TGCGCCAGCAGCCTTAAGCAGGGAATTAATGAAAAACTGTTTTTT. Its protein is CASSLKQGINEKLFF.

This clone was counted a single time. The chain uses TRBV6-1 and TRBJ1-1; D call uncertain. The V gene lost 5 bases and the J gene lost 1 base, with 8 bases spanning the gap. The CDR3 covers 13 residues. Germline V gene data show CDR1 as MNHNS and CDR2 as SASEGT. The CDR3 loop reads CASSSPWNTEAFF. CDR3 nucleotide sequence: TGTGCCAGCAGTTCCCCCTGGAACACTGAAGCTTTCTTT.

This chain joins TRBV7-2 and TRBJ2-1, with a weak D call TRBD2 (6 bases). The CDR3 spans 14 residues. CDR1 SGHTA and CDR2 FQGNSA come from the germline V gene. The V end was cut by 1 base, the J end by 6 bases, with 10 bases between. CDR3 residues: CASSLGRDFNEQFF. The CDR3 bases are TGTGCCAGCAGCTTAGGCCGGGACTTCAATGAGCAGTTCTTC.

The rearrangement uses TRBV7-9 and TRBJ1-4; TRBD1 agrees at 7 bases. This CDR3 comprises 15 residues. With 4 bases clipped from V and 7 bases from J, the junction kept 9 bases outside the gene matches. Germline CDR1 reads SEHNR; CDR2 reads FQNEAQ (reference sequence). The CDR3, as DNA: TGTGCCAGCAGCTCAAGACAGGGTGGAGGTGAAAAACTGTTTTTT. As protein: CASSSRQGGGEKLFF.

The J gene is TRBJ2-2, the V gene TRBV11-3, with 10 positions matching TRBD2. CDR1 and CDR2 from the germline V gene are SGHNT and YENEEA. This CDR3 is 17 amino acids long. V dropped 4 bases and J dropped 0; count of bases not matched to a gene: 5. This CDR3 is CASSSLAGSSNTGELFF. CDR3 DNA: TGTGCCAGCAGCTCACTAGCGGGGTCCTCGAACACCGGGGAGCTGTTTTTT.

The rearrangement uses TRBV4-3 and TRBJ2-4; no clear D. This CDR3 has 14 residues. V lost 4 bases, J lost 3 bases, and 10 bases lay in between. CDR1 is LGHNA, CDR2 YSLEER, per germline. CDR3 residues: CASSRPSGKNIQYF. CDR3 sequence (DNA): TGCGCCAGCAGCCGGCCATCAGGCAAAAACATTCAGTACTTC.

A few counts support this clone. The chain links TRBV27 to TRBJ2-7, with 8 bases fitting TRBD2. Trimming removed 6 bases from V and 3 bases from J; junction bases left unmatched: 4. The CDR3 contains 13 residues. CDR1 and CDR2 from the germline V gene are MNHEY and SMNVEV (reference sequence). Here the CDR3 reads CASRQSGSYEQYF. The CDR3 DNA reads TGTGCCAGCAGACAGAGCGGGAGCTACGAGCAGTACTTC.

The chain carries TRBV5-6 and TRBJ2-3, with D possibly matching TRBD2 (6 bases). The length of the CDR3 is 14 residues. The germline gives CDR1 SGHDT, CDR2 YYEEEE. V was trimmed by 2 bases and J by 6 bases, leaving 13 bases between them. For the CDR3, the DNA is TGTGCCAGCAGCTTTATCGGGAGAACCGATACGCAGTATTTT. This codes for CASSFIGRTDTQYF.

The rearrangement uses TRBV5-6 and TRBJ2-3; the D gene could be TRBD1 or TRBD2 (6 bases each). V gave up 1 base and J gave up 1 base, with 13 bases separating them. Germline-derived CDR1 and CDR2 are SGHDT and YYEEEE. The CDR3 extends over 16 amino acids. CDR3 bases: TGTGCCAGCAGCTTGTTGGGGGGCGGTGGCACAGATACGCAGTATTTT. Amino acids: CASSLLGGGGTDTQYF.

This chain connects TRBV23-1 to TRBJ2-5, with D perhaps being TRBD1 or TRBD2 (5 bases each). TRBV23-1 is placed among ORFs of uncertain function. The CDR3 has 13 residues. V was cut by 7 bases and J by 2 bases, with 11 bases left in between. CDR3 residues: CASKVGTQETQYF. In nucleotides, the CDR3 is TGCGCCAGCAAGGTCGGGACGCAAGAGACCCAGTACTTC.

The chain couples TRBV12-5 to TRBJ2-2; tentatively, D is TRBD1 or TRBD2 (5 bases each). Germline-derived CDR1 and CDR2 are LGHNT and FRNRAP. Trimming shortened V by 0 bases and J by 4 bases, and 12 bases separated the two germline ends. The length of the CDR3 is 16 residues. The CDR3 bases are TGTGCTAGTGGTTTGGTACTTGGGGGTGCCACCGGGGAGCTGTTTTTT. Amino acids: CASGLVLGGATGELFF.

The chain carries TRBV28 and TRBJ2-3; 11 nucleotides match TRBD1. This CDR3 is built from 13 residues. Germline values: CDR1 MDHEN, CDR2 SYDVKM. V lost 8 bases, J lost 6 bases, and 4 bases stayed unmatched. CDR3 sequence: CASRTGGRDTQYF. The CDR3, as DNA: TGTGCCAGCCGGACAGGGGGCAGGGATACGCAGTATTTT.

This chain links TRBV6-5 with TRBJ2-1; 11 nucleotides agree with TRBD2. Germline CDR1 reads MNHEY; CDR2 reads SVGAGI. The CDR3 has 15 amino acids. V shed 7 bases, J shed 9 bases, and the junction held 11 bases outside the gene matches. The CDR3 DNA follows: TGTGCCAGCACCCACCCACTAGCGGGAGAACGTGAGCAGTTCTTC. Protein sequence: CASTHPLAGEREQFF.

A single count supports this clone. The chain has TRBV10-1 and TRBJ1-2; D unclear. CDR3 size: 13 residues. Germline V lookup: CDR1 WNHNN, CDR2 SYGVQD (reference sequence). Trimming removed 6 bases from V and 1 base from J, with 9 bases in between. As DNA, the CDR3 is TGCGCCAGCAGCCAACGACTTAACTATGGCTACACCTTC. Translated: CASSQRLNYGYTF.

The chain has TRBV2 and TRBJ2-1; 7 nucleotides line up with TRBD2. Germline V gene data show CDR1 as SNHLY and CDR2 as FYNNEI. V dropped 4 bases and J dropped 6; count of bases not matched to a gene: 9. The CDR3 runs 15 residues. CDR3 nucleotides: TGTGCCAGCAGTGTCGGGGCGGGAGTAGGCAATGAGCAGTTCTTC. It is translated as CASSVGAGVGNEQFF.

This chain uses TRBV18 with TRBJ1-5; D is uncertain. Germline values: CDR1 KGHSH, CDR2 LQKENI. V shed 2 bases and J shed 0 bases, with 8 bases lying between them. The CDR3 has 15 residues. This CDR3 reads CASSPSGNSNQPQHF. The CDR3 DNA is TGTGCCAGCTCACCATCCGGGAATAGCAATCAGCCCCAGCATTTT.

This clone was detected only once. This chain uses TRBV2 with TRBJ2-1; TRBD2 aligns across 7 bases. In germline, CDR1 is SNHLY, CDR2 FYNNEI. The V and J ends lost 3 bases and 3 bases, in that order; junction bases with no gene match: 5. The CDR3 runs to 15 residues. CDR3 bases: TGTGCCAGCAGTGAGGGACCGGGGGGCTACAATGAGCAGTTCTTC. This sequence encodes CASSEGPGGYNEQFF.

J is TRBJ2-5 and V is TRBV7-2; D could derive from TRBD1 or TRBD2 (5 bases each). The CDR3 is 14 amino acids. Trimming removed 1 base from V and 5 bases from J, with 11 bases in between. The germline V gene encodes CDR1 SGHTA and CDR2 FQGNSA. The DNA of the CDR3 is TGTGCCAGCAGCTTAGGGGGGATCTCGGAGACCCAGTACTTC. Translating it yields CASSLGGISETQYF.